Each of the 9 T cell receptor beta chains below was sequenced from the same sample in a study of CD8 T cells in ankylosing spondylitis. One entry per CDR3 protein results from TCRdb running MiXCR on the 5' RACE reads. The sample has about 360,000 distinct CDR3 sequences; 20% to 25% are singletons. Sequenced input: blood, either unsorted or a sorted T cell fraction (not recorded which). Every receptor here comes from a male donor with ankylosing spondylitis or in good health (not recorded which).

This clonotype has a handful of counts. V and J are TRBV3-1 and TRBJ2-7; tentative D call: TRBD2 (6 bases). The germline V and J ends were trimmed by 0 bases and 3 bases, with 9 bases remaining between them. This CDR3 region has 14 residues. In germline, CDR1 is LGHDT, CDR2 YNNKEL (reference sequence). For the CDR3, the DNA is TGTGCCAGCAGCCAAGAGCGGAGGGTCTACGAGCAGTACTTC. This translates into CASSQERRVYEQYF.

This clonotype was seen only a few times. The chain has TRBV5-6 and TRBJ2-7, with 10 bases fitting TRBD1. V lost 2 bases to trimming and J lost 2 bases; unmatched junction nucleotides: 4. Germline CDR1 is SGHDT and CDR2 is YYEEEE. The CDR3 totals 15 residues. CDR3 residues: CASSLGTGAPYEQYF. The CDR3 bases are TGTGCCAGCAGCTTAGGGACAGGGGCCCCCTACGAGCAGTACTTC.

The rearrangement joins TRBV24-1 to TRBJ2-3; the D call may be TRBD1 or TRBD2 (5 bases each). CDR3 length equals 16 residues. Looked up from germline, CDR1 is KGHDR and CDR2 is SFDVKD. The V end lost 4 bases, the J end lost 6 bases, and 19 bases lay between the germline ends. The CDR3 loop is CATSDDREGVRDTQYF. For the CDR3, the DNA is TGTGCCACCAGTGACGACAGAGAGGGTGTTAGGGATACGCAGTATTTT.

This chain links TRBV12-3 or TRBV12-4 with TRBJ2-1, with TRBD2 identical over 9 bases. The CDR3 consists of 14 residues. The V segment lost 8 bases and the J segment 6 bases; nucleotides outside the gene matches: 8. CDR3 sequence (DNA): TGTGCCAGCTCCGCGGGGGGGCTGTCCAATGAGCAGTTCTTC. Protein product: CASSAGGLSNEQFF.

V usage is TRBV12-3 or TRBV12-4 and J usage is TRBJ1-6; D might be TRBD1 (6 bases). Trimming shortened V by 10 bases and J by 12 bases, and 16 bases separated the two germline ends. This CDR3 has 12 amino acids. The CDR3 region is CATLAGVGPLHF. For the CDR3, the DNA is TGTGCCACGCTTGCAGGGGTGGGACCCCTCCACTTT.

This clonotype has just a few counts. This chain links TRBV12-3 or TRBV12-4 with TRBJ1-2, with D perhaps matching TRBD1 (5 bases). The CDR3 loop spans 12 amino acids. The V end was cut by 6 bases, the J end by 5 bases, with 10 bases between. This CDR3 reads CASSPGRYGYTF. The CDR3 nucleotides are TGTGCCAGCAGCCCGGGGCGGTATGGCTACACCTTC.

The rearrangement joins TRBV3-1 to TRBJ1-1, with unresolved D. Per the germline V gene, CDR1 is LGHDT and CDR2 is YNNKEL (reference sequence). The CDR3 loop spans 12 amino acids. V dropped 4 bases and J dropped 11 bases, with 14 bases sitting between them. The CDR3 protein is CASSPGLLCAFF. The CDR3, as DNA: TGTGCCAGCAGCCCCGGACTCCTCTGCGCTTTCTTT.

The CDR3 loop reads CASSRQGPYTDTQYF. CDR3 sequence (DNA): TGTGCCAGCAGCCGACAGGGCCCTTACACAGATACGCAGTATTTT. This chain uses TRBV7-9 with TRBJ2-3; 7 bases are shared with TRBD1. Germline V CDR1 and CDR2: SEHNR, FQNEAQ (reference sequence). The CDR3 runs 15 residues. The ends lost 5 bases at V and 2 bases at J; junction bases unmatched: 7.

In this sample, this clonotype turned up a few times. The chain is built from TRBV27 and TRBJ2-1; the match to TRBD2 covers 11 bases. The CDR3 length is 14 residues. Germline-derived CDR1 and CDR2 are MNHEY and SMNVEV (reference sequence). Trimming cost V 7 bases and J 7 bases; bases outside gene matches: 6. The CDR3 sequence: CASNPSGGSNEQFF. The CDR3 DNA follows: TGTGCCAGCAACCCTAGCGGGGGGTCAAATGAGCAGTTCTTC.